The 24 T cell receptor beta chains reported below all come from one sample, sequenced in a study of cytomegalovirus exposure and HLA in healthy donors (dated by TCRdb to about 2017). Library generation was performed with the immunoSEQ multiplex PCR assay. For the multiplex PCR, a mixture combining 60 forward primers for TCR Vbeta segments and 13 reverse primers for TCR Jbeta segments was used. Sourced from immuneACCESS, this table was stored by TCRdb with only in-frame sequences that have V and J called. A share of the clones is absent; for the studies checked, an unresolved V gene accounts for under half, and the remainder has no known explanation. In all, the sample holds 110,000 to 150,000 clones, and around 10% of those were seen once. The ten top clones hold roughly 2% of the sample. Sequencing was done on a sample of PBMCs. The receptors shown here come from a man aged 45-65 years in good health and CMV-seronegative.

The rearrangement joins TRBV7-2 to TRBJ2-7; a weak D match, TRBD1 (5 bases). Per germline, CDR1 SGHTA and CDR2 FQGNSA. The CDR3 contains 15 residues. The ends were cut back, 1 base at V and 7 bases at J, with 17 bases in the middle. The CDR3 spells CASSLENQGLREQYF. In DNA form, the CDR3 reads TGTGCCAGCAGCTTAGAGAATCAGGGCTTGAGGGAGCAGTACTTC.

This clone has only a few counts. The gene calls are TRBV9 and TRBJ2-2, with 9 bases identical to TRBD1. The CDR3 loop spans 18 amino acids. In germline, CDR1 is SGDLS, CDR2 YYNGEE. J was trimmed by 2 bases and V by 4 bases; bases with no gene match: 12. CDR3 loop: CASSPGTGLRGNTGELFF. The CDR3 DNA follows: TGTGCCAGCAGCCCCGGGACAGGGCTTCGTGGAAACACCGGGGAGCTGTTTTTT.

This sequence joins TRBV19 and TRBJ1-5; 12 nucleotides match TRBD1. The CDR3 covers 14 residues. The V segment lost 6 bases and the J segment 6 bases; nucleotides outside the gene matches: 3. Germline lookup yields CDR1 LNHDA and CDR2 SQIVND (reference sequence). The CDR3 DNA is TGTGCCAGTAGCGGGACAGGGGGCGGTCAGCCCCAGCATTTT. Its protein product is CASSGTGGGQPQHF.

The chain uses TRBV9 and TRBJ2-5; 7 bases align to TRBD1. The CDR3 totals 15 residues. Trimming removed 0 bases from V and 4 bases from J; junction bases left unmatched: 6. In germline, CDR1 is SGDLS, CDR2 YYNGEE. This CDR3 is CASSVDTGAGETQYF. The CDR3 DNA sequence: TGTGCCAGCAGCGTAGATACAGGGGCAGGAGAGACCCAGTACTTC.

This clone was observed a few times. In nucleotides, the CDR3 is TGTGCCAGTAAAGGTTCCAGGGCAATGCTCATGAACACTGAAGCTTTCTTT. The encoded protein is CASKGSRAMLMNTEAFF. The chain links TRBV19 to TRBJ1-1; a possible D gene is TRBD1 (5 bases). The CDR3 runs 17 residues. The V gene's germline CDR1 is LNHDA and CDR2 SQIVND (reference sequence). Trimming removed 7 bases from V and 0 bases from J, with 21 bases in between.

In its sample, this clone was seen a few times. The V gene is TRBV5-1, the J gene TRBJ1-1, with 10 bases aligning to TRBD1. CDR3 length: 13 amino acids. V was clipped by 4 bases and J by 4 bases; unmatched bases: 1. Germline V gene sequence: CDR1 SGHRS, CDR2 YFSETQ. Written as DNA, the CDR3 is TGCGCCAGCAGCAGGGACAGGGGCACTGAAGCTTTCTTT. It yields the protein CASSRDRGTEAFF.

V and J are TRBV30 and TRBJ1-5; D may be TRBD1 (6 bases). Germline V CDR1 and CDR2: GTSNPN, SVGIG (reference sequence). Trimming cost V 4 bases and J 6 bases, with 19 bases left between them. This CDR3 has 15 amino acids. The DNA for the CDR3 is TGTGCCTGGATTCCATCGGGGGGCGCGGGTCAGCCCCAGCATTTT. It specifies CAWIPSGGAGQPQHF.

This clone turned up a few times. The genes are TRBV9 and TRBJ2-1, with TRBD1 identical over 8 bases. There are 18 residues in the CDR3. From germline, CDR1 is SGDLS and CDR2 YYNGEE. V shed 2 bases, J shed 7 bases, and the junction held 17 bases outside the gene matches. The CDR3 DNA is TGTGCCAGCAGCGTCCTACCGCGACAGGGGCGGCAGGGAAATGAGCAGTTCTTC. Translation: CASSVLPRQGRQGNEQFF.

The chain's CDR3 is CASSPTGMGGELFF. DNA for the CDR3: TGTGCCAGCAGCCCGACAGGGATGGGCGGGGAGCTGTTTTTT. The V and J genes are TRBV7-3 and TRBJ2-2; 7 bases align to TRBD1. The V segment lost 5 bases and the J segment 7 bases; nucleotides outside the gene matches: 7. This CDR3 has 14 amino acids. Germline V gives CDR1 SGHTA, CDR2 FQGTGA. The complete variable domain, with remaining parts taken from reference TRBV7-3 and TRBJ2-2, reads GAGVSQTPSNKVTEKGKYVELRCDPISGHTALYWYRQSLGQGPEFLIYFQGTGAADDSGLPNDRFFAVRPEGSVSTLKIQRTERGDSAVYLCASSPTGMGGELFFGEGSRLTVL.

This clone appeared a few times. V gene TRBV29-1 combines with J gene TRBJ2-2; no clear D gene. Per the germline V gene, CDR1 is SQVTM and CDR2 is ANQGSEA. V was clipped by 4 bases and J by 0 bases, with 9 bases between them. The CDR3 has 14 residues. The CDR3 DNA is TGCAGCGTTGCCCGGTCGACGAACACCGGGGAGCTGTTTTTT. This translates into CSVARSTNTGELFF.

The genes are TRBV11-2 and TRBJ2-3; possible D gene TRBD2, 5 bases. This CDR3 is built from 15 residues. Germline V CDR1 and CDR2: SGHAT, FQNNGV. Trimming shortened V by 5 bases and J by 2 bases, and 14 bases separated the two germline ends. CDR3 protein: CASSLSGIYTDTQYF. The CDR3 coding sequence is TGTGCCAGCAGCCTGTCCGGGATATACACAGATACGCAGTATTTT.

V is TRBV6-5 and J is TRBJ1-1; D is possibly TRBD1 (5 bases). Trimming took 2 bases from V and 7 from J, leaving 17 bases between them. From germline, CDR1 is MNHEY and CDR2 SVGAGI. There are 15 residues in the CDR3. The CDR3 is CASSYRGGAGIEAFF. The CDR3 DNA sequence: TGTGCCAGCAGTTACAGGGGAGGGGCGGGGATTGAAGCTTTCTTT.

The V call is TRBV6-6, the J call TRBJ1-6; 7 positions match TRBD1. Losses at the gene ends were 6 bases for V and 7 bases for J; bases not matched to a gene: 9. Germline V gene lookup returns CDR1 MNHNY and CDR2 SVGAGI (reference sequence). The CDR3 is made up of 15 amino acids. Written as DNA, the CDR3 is TGTGCCAGCAGCCCGACTGACAGGGCCAATTCACCCCTCCACTTT. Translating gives CASSPTDRANSPLHF.

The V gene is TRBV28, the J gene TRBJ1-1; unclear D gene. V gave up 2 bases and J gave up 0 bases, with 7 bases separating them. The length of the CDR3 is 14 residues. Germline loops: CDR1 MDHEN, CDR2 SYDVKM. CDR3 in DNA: TGTGCCAGCAGTTTACGGGTGGTGAACACTGAAGCTTTCTTT. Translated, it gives CASSLRVVNTEAFF.

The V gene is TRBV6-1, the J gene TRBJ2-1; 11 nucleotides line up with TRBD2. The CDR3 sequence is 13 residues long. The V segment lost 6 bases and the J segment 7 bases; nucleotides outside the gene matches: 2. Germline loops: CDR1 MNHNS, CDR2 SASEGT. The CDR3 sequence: CASRTSGGNEQFF. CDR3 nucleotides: TGTGCCAGCAGAACTAGCGGGGGTAATGAGCAGTTCTTC.

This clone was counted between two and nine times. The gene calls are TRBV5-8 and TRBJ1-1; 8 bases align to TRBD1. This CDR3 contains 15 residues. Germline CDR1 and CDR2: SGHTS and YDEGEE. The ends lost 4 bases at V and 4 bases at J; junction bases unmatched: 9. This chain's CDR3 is CASSPRTGRTTEAFF. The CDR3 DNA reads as TGTGCCAGCAGCCCAAGGACAGGGAGGACCACTGAAGCTTTCTTT.

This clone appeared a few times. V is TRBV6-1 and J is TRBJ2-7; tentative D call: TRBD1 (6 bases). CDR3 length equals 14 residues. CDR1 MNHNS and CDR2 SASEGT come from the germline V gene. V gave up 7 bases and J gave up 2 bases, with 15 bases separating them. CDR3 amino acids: CASIEDRPAYEQYF. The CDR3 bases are TGTGCCAGCATCGAGGACAGACCGGCCTACGAGCAGTACTTC.

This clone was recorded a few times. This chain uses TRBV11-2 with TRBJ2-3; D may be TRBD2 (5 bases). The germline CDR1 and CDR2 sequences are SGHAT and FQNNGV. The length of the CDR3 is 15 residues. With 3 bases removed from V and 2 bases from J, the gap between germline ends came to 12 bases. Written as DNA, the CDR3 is TGTGCCAGCAGCTTGGGAGTCCCGGACACAGATACGCAGTATTTT. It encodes CASSLGVPDTDTQYF. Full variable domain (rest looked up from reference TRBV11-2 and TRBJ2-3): EAGVAQSPRYKIIEKRQSVAFWCNPISGHATLYWYQQILGQGPKLLIQFQNNGVVDDSQLPKDRFSAERLKGVDSTLKIQPAKLEDSAVYLCASSLGVPDTDTQYFGPGTRLTVL.

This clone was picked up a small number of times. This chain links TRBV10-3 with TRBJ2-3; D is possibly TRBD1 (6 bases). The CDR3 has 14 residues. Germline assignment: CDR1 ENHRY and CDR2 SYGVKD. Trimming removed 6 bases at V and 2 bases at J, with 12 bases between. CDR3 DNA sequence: TGTGCCATCAGGGGGGCATTCAACACAGATACGCAGTATTTT. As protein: CAIRGAFNTDTQYF.

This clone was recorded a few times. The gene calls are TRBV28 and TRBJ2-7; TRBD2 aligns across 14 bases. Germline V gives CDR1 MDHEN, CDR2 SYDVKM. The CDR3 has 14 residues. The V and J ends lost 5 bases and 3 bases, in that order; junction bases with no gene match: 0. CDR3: CASSGTSGSYEQYF. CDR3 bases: TGTGCCAGCAGTGGGACTAGCGGGAGCTACGAGCAGTACTTC.

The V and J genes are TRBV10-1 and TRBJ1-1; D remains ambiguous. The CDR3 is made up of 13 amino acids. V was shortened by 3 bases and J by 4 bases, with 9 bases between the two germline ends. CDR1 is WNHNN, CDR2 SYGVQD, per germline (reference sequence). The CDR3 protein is CASSDGVPTEAFF. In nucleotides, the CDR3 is TGCGCCAGCAGTGACGGGGTCCCCACTGAAGCTTTCTTT.

The CDR3 DNA follows: TGTGCCAGCAGTTTTGAGAGGGAGGGGAATCAGCCCCAGCATTTT. The encoded protein is CASSFEREGNQPQHF. This sequence joins TRBV28 and TRBJ1-5; a possible D gene is TRBD1 (5 bases). The germline V gene has CDR1 MDHEN and CDR2 SYDVKM. Trimming pared 3 bases from V and 4 bases from J, leaving 13 bases between. The CDR3 length is 15 residues. Full variable domain (missing parts from reference TRBV28 and TRBJ1-5): DVKVTQSSRYLVKRTGEKVFLECVQDMDHENMFWYRQDPGLGLRLIYFSYDVKMKEKGDIPEGYSVSREKKERFSLILESASTNQTSMYLCASSFEREGNQPQHFGDGTRLSIL.

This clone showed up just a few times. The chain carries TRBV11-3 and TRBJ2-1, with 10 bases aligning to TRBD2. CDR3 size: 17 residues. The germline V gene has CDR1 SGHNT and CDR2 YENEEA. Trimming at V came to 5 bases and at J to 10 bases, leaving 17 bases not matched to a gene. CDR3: CASSPSPKAGGPGEQFF. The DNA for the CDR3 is TGTGCCAGCAGCCCATCCCCTAAAGCGGGAGGGCCAGGGGAGCAGTTCTTC.

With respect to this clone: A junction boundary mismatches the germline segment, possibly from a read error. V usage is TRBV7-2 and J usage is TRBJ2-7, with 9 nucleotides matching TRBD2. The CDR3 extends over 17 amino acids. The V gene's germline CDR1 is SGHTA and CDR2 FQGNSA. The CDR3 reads CASSRTGVTSGRYEQHF. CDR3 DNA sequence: TGTGCCAGCAGCCGCACAGGGGTGACTAGCGGCCGGTACGAGCAGCACTTC.